These T cell receptor beta chains were read from a single sample in a study of cytomegalovirus exposure and HLA in healthy donors. The protocol was immunoSEQ multiplex PCR, while the TCRdb copy is restricted to in-frame clones and leaves out a portion. The sample lists tens of thousands of clones; just under 95% were seen once. Sequencing was done on a sample of PBMCs. The origin of the receptors is a man younger than 30 in good health and CMV-seronegative. CDR3s include the opening cysteine and the closing phenylalanine or tryptophan. The D gene is left open where the match is weak.

V: TRBV5-4; D: TRBD2; J: TRBJ2-7; CDR3: CASSLAGNLYEQYF; DNA: TGTGCCAGCAGTTTAGCGGGTAATCTCTACGAGCAGTACTTC
V: TRBV18; D: -; J: TRBJ2-3; CDR3: CASSQGIDTQYF; DNA: TGTGCCAGCTCCCAGGGAATAGATACGCAGTATTTT
V: TRBV4-1; D: TRBD2; J: TRBJ2-1; CDR3: CASSPQRGDYNEQFF; DNA: TGCGCCAGCAGCCCCCAGCGGGGGGACTACAATGAGCAGTTCTTC
V: TRBV4-1; D: -; J: TRBJ2-7; CDR3: CASSQEAGLSYEQYF; DNA: TGCGCCAGCAGCCAAGAGGCGGGATTGAGCTACGAGCAGTACTTC
V: TRBV5-1; D: -; J: TRBJ2-5; CDR3: CASSSLRLDPTDETQYF; DNA: TGCGCCAGCAGCTCCCTCCGTTTAGACCCAACAGATGAGACCCAGTACTTC
V: TRBV4-1; D: TRBD2; J: TRBJ2-7; CDR3: CASSQGSDPGGGQYF; DNA: TGCGCCAGCAGCCAAGGTTCGGACCCTGGGGGGGGGCAGTACTTC
V: TRBV7-6; D: -; J: TRBJ2-2; CDR3: CASSSGAVYTGELFF; DNA: TGTGCCAGCAGCTCAGGGGCAGTTTATACCGGGGAGCTGTTTTTT
V: TRBV28; D: -; J: TRBJ1-4; CDR3: CASSTPGGRVLTNEKLFF; DNA: TGTGCCAGCAGTACCCCGGGGGGCAGGGTCTTGACTAATGAAAAACTGTTTTTT
V: TRBV6-7; D: -; J: TRBJ1-5; CDR3: CASSGGLVSNQPQHF; DNA: TGTGCCAGCAGTGGGGGCCTCGTTAGCAATCAGCCCCAGCATTTT
V: TRBV19; D: -; J: TRBJ1-3; CDR3: CASKSADSSGNTIYF; DNA: TGTGCCAGTAAGTCGGCGGATAGCTCTGGAAACACCATATATTTT